Presented here are 32 T cell receptor beta chains from one specimen sequenced in a study of cytomegalovirus exposure and HLA in healthy donors. TCRdb's table, derived via immunoSEQ multiplex PCR, lists solely in-frame clones and lacks some. Of about 160,000 clones in the sample, roughly nine tenths were seen once. The sequencing input was PBMCs. The receptors were sampled from a woman aged 30 to 39 in good health and CMV-seronegative.

The V gene is TRBV6-5, the J gene TRBJ2-6; D is perhaps TRBD1 (6 bases). The CDR3 loop spans 15 amino acids. Looked up from germline, CDR1 is MNHEY and CDR2 is SVGAGI. V was trimmed by 6 bases and J by 0 bases, leaving 9 bases between them. This CDR3 is CASRNRASGANVLTF. CDR3 DNA: TGTGCCAGCAGAAACAGGGCCTCTGGGGCCAACGTCCTGACTTTC.

Only one count was recorded for this clone. This chain joins TRBV5-6 and TRBJ2-3; no reliable D call. The CDR3 consists of 11 residues. V lost 5 bases and J lost 4, with 5 bases in between. From germline, CDR1 is SGHDT and CDR2 YYEEEE. The CDR3, as DNA: TGTGCCAGCAGACAGTCAGATACGCAGTATTTT. This gives the protein CASRQSDTQYF.

The V and J genes are TRBV7-6 and TRBJ2-3; D gene ambiguous. Germline CDR1 is SGHVS and CDR2 is FNYEAQ. The CDR3 runs to 13 residues. V was cut by 2 bases and J by 3 bases, with 6 bases left in between. CDR3 sequence reads: CASSLWSTDTQYF. The CDR3 DNA follows: TGTGCCAGCAGCTTATGGTCGACAGATACGCAGTATTTT.

For the CDR3, the DNA is TGTGCCAGCGGTCAGGGGGGGTCCCTTAACCACGAGCAGTACTTC. Encoded protein: CASGQGGSLNHEQYF. The gene calls are TRBV11-1 and TRBJ2-7; D is tentatively TRBD1 or TRBD2 (7 bases each). The ends were cut back, 8 bases at V and 5 bases at J, with 22 bases in the middle. CDR3 size: 15 residues. Germline loops: CDR1 SGHAT, CDR2 FQDESV (reference sequence). Supplemented by reference TRBV11-1 and TRBJ2-7, the full variable domain reads EAEVAQSPRYKITEKSQAVAFWCDPISGHATLYWYRQILGQGPELLVQFQDESVVDDSQLPKDRFSAERLKGVDSTLKIQPAELGDSAMYLCASGQGGSLNHEQYFGPGTRLTVT.

On this clone: A read error may be the cause here, since a much bigger clone is one base away. The rearrangement links TRBV2 to TRBJ2-7, with D unresolved. Germline V gene sequence: CDR1 SNHLY, CDR2 FYNNEI. V gave up 6 bases and J gave up 0 bases, with 6 bases separating them. The CDR3 covers 12 residues. The CDR3 is CASSPISYEQYF. CDR3 nucleotides: TGTGCCAGCAGCCCCATCTCCTACGAGCAGTACTTC. Full variable domain (missing parts from reference TRBV2 and TRBJ2-7): EPEVTQTPSHQVTQMGQEVILRCVPISNHLYFYWYRQILGQKVEFLVSFYNNEISEKSEIFDDQFSVERPDGSNFTLKIRSTKLEDSAMYFCASSPISYEQYFGPGTRLTVT.

This clone was found once. The chain carries TRBV9 and TRBJ2-1; 7 nucleotides agree with TRBD2. CDR1 and CDR2 from the germline V gene are SGDLS and YYNGEE. Losses at the gene ends were 0 bases for V and 7 bases for J; bases not matched to a gene: 7. This CDR3 comprises 15 residues. The CDR3 nucleotides are TGTGCCAGCAGCGTAGCGGCGGGAGAACTGAATGAGCAGTTCTTC. Protein: CASSVAAGELNEQFF.

The V and J genes are TRBV5-4 and TRBJ1-1; D call uncertain. The V gene's germline CDR1 is SGHNT and CDR2 YYREEE (reference sequence). Trimming shortened V by 3 bases and J by 3 bases, and 24 bases separated the two germline ends. The CDR3 has 18 amino acids. As DNA, the CDR3 is TGTGCCAGCAGCTCCGACCTCCGGCAGAACGGGTGGGACACTGAAGCTTTCTTT. Amino acid sequence: CASSSDLRQNGWDTEAFF.

V gene TRBV7-2 combines with J gene TRBJ1-2, with D uncertain. The CDR3 consists of 13 residues. Germline V gene sequence: CDR1 SGHTA, CDR2 FQGNSA. Trimming took off 2 bases at V and 6 bases at J, with 10 bases between the two ends. The CDR3 coding sequence is TGTGCCAGCAGCTTATTTCCAGTCGATGGCTACACCTTC. It translates to CASSLFPVDGYTF.

The genes are TRBV7-2 and TRBJ2-7; D is ambiguous. Trimming took off 2 bases at V and 3 bases at J, with 11 bases between the two ends. This CDR3 comprises 14 residues. Germline CDR1 is SGHTA and CDR2 is FQGNSA. The CDR3 DNA reads TGTGCCAGCAGCTTAAGTAGACCGGACTACGAGCAGTACTTC. This gives the protein CASSLSRPDYEQYF.

The chain joins TRBV11-2 to TRBJ1-5; D not certain. The germline gives CDR1 SGHAT, CDR2 FQNNGV. The CDR3 contains 14 residues. Between the trimmed V and J ends, which lost 1 base and 0 bases, there was a span of 4 bases. CDR3 bases: TGTGCCAGCAGCTTAGCCGGTAGCAATCAGCCCCAGCATTTT. As protein: CASSLAGSNQPQHF.

J is TRBJ2-7 and V is TRBV28; D remains unclear. CDR1 and CDR2 from the germline V gene are MDHEN and SYDVKM. Trimming removed 5 bases from V and 7 bases from J, with 6 bases in between. CDR3 length: 10 amino acids. This CDR3 reads CASSRWEQYF. For the CDR3, the DNA is TGTGCCAGCAGTCGGTGGGAGCAGTACTTC.

This sequence joins TRBV20-1 and TRBJ2-1; no definite D call. Germline CDR1 and CDR2: DFQATT and SNEGSKA (reference sequence). V was clipped by 4 bases and J by 9 bases, with 10 bases between them. This CDR3 spans 11 amino acids. The CDR3 region is CSATTPSEQFF. In DNA form, the CDR3 reads TGCAGTGCTACTACTCCCAGTGAGCAGTTCTTC.

This rearrangement joins TRBV27 to TRBJ1-1, with 11 bases matching TRBD1. Germline trimming cut 6 bases from V and 6 bases from J; bases unmatched to any gene: 9. CDR3 size: 15 residues. Germline CDR1 is MNHEY and CDR2 is SMNVEV (reference sequence). CDR3 region: CASSPGTGGTAEAFF. Here the CDR3 DNA reads TGTGCCAGCAGCCCCGGGACAGGGGGTACGGCTGAAGCTTTCTTT.

This chain connects TRBV6-1 to TRBJ1-5; 8 bases are a match to TRBD1. Per germline, CDR1 MNHNS and CDR2 SASEGT. Trimming cost V 11 bases and J 3 bases; bases outside gene matches: 3. The CDR3 extends over 12 amino acids. CDR3 nucleotide sequence: TGTGCCGCGGGACAGGTCAATCAGCCCCAGCATTTT. This encodes CAAGQVNQPQHF.

The rearrangement joins TRBV20-1 to TRBJ2-1; D perhaps matches TRBD1 (5 bases). Trimming shortened V by 6 bases and J by 16 bases, and 19 bases separated the two germline ends. CDR3 size: 11 residues. Germline loops: CDR1 DFQATT, CDR2 SNEGSKA (reference sequence). The CDR3 bases are TGCAGTGCGGATAAAGGACAAGTCGGCTTCTTC. Translating gives CSADKGQVGFF.

This chain's CDR3 is CASSLAGRGYEQYF. The CDR3 DNA sequence: TGCGCCAGCAGCTTGGCGGGCCGGGGATACGAGCAGTACTTC. The chain recombines TRBV5-1 with TRBJ2-7; possibly TRBD2 for D (5 bases). The germline V and J ends were trimmed by 0 bases and 4 bases, with 11 bases remaining between them. The CDR3 has 14 residues. Germline-derived CDR1 and CDR2 are SGHRS and YFSETQ.

The chain links TRBV5-5 to TRBJ1-6, with D possibly being TRBD1 (6 bases). Germline V lookup: CDR1 SGHKS, CDR2 YYEKEE (reference sequence). Trimming took off 6 bases at V and 5 bases at J, with 15 bases between the two ends. The CDR3 sequence is 15 residues long. The CDR3 is CASTPRGANNSPLHF. The CDR3 nucleotides read TGTGCCAGCACCCCTCGGGGGGCTAATAATTCACCCCTCCACTTT.

The chain's CDR3 is CSVLGGDGYTF. CDR3 in DNA: TGCAGCGTTCTCGGCGGGGATGGCTACACCTTC. The J gene is TRBJ1-2, the V gene TRBV29-1, with D unclear. With 5 bases removed from V and 6 bases from J, the gap between germline ends came to 10 bases. CDR3 length: 11 residues. Per germline, CDR1 SQVTM and CDR2 ANQGSEA.

The chain carries TRBV4-3 and TRBJ1-2; tentatively, D is TRBD1 (6 bases). This CDR3 has 14 amino acids. Trimming took off 4 bases at V and 3 bases at J, with 12 bases between the two ends. Germline loops: CDR1 LGHNA, CDR2 YSLEER. CDR3 nucleotides: TGCGCCAGCAGCCCCACCGGGACATACTATGGCTACACCTTC. Its protein is CASSPTGTYYGYTF.

This clone has a handful of counts. The V gene is TRBV5-6, the J gene TRBJ1-2; no firm D call. The germline V gene encodes CDR1 SGHDT and CDR2 YYEEEE. This CDR3 is built from 14 residues. With 0 bases removed from V and 7 bases from J, the gap between germline ends came to 13 bases. The CDR3 region has the DNA TGTGCCAGCAGCTTGGATGGGAAGCGCCCTGGCTACACCTTC. The encoded protein is CASSLDGKRPGYTF.

The J gene is TRBJ1-2, the V gene TRBV6-1, with D hard to call. Trimming stripped 1 base from V and 4 bases from J, with 10 bases between. Germline V gene data show CDR1 as MNHNS and CDR2 as SASEGT. The CDR3 has 14 residues. The CDR3 region is CASSEVGPGYGYTF. In nucleotides, the CDR3 is TGTGCCAGCAGTGAAGTCGGACCGGGCTATGGCTACACCTTC.

This clone was seen a handful of times. The rearrangement joins TRBV2 to TRBJ1-2, with D possibly being TRBD1 (5 bases). Germline V gives CDR1 SNHLY, CDR2 FYNNEI. CDR3 size: 15 residues. Trimming pared 8 bases from V and 0 bases from J, leaving 16 bases between. The CDR3 loop is CASGSGLGANYGYTF. In nucleotides, the CDR3 is TGTGCCAGCGGCTCGGGGCTGGGAGCTAACTATGGCTACACCTTC.

The CDR3 spells CASSEAPVQYGYTF. The CDR3 DNA reads as TGTGCCAGCAGTGAAGCACCAGTTCAGTATGGCTACACCTTC. The chain carries TRBV6-1 and TRBJ1-2; D not resolved. V was cut by 0 bases and J by 5 bases, with 10 bases left in between. The CDR3 is 14 amino acids. The germline CDR1 and CDR2 sequences are MNHNS and SASEGT.

This clone has only one observation. The chain has TRBV11-2 and TRBJ2-5; perhaps TRBD2 as D (6 bases). The V end lost 5 bases, the J end lost 5 bases, and 6 bases lay between the germline ends. Germline CDR1 SGHAT, CDR2 FQNNGV. The length of the CDR3 is 11 residues. CDR3 DNA: TGTGCCAGCAGCCGGGGGGAGACCCAGTACTTC. Amino acids: CASSRGETQYF.

The chain recombines TRBV30 with TRBJ1-5, with D unresolved. Germline V gene data show CDR1 as GTSNPN and CDR2 as SVGIG (reference sequence). The V gene lost 2 bases and the J gene lost 3 bases, with 8 bases spanning the gap. This CDR3 has 13 residues. CDR3: CAWSPGYNQPQHF. The CDR3 coding sequence is TGTGCCTGGAGTCCAGGCTACAATCAGCCCCAGCATTTT.

The chain links TRBV27 to TRBJ2-2, with TRBD1 matching 7 bases. Germline V gives CDR1 MNHEY, CDR2 SMNVEV (reference sequence). J lost 7 bases, V lost 3 bases, and 8 bases had no gene match. CDR3 length: 15 residues. CDR3 sequence reads: CASSFIGAGGGELFF. The CDR3, as DNA: TGTGCCAGCAGTTTCATCGGCGCAGGGGGCGGGGAGCTGTTTTTT.

This chain links TRBV28 with TRBJ2-6, with D possibly being TRBD2 (6 bases). There are 17 residues in the CDR3. CDR1 is MDHEN and CDR2 is SYDVKM in the germline V gene. Trimming cost V 3 bases and J 2 bases, with 14 bases left between them. CDR3 in amino acids: CASSFGGPPAGANVLTF. DNA of the CDR3: TGTGCCAGCAGTTTCGGGGGTCCCCCAGCTGGGGCCAACGTCCTGACTTTC.

The rearrangement uses TRBV29-1 and TRBJ1-4, with 7 bases aligning to TRBD1. V trimming: 4 bases; J trimming: 6 bases; junction bases outside the gene matches: 2. Germline V gene data show CDR1 as SQVTM and CDR2 as ANQGSEA. This CDR3 spans 12 amino acids. CDR3 sequence: CSVGQGYEKLFF. CDR3 bases: TGCAGCGTTGGACAGGGATATGAAAAACTGTTTTTT.

J is TRBJ2-2 and V is TRBV9; 9 bases map to TRBD1. The CDR3 runs to 17 residues. The junction had 6 bases not matched to a gene; V was cut back by 3 bases and J by 0 bases. CDR1 and CDR2 from the germline V gene are SGDLS and YYNGEE. The CDR3: CASSGPGQGANTGELFF. The CDR3 DNA reads as TGTGCCAGCAGCGGACCGGGACAGGGAGCGAACACCGGGGAGCTGTTTTTT.

The V and J genes are TRBV29-1 and TRBJ1-2, with a weak D call TRBD1 (5 bases). The CDR3 loop spans 13 amino acids. CDR1 SQVTM and CDR2 ANQGSEA come from the germline V gene. The V end lost 5 bases, the J end lost 6 bases, and 16 bases lay between the germline ends. This CDR3 reads CSVPSEWGHGYTF. The CDR3 DNA reads as TGCAGCGTTCCCTCCGAGTGGGGCCATGGCTACACCTTC.

The rearrangement links TRBV15 to TRBJ2-1, with D tentatively TRBD1 (6 bases). CDR3 size: 14 residues. Trimming pared 4 bases from V and 12 bases from J, leaving 19 bases between. From germline, CDR1 is LNHNV and CDR2 YYDKDF (reference sequence). The CDR3 here is CATSTQTGIGVQFF. The CDR3 coding sequence is TGTGCCACCAGCACACAAACAGGGATAGGTGTGCAGTTCTTC. Together with reference TRBV15 and TRBJ2-1, the CDR3 gives the full variable domain: DAMVIQNPRYQVTQFGKPVTLSCSQTLNHNVMYWYQQKSSQAPKLLFHYYDKDFNNEADTPDNFQSRRPNTSFCFLDIRSPGLGDTAMYLCATSTQTGIGVQFFGPGTRLTVL.

The chain has TRBV19 and TRBJ2-5; TRBD2 aligns across 12 bases. This CDR3 has 16 residues. CDR1 and CDR2 from the germline V gene are LNHDA and SQIVND (reference sequence). After removal of 2 bases from V and 5 bases from J, the junction contained 6 bases not matched to a gene. The CDR3 DNA reads as TGTGCCAGTAGTATATCGGGACTAGCGGGTGTGGAGACCCAGTACTTC. Its protein product is CASSISGLAGVETQYF.